The next 9 T cell receptor beta chains were all read from a single sample in a study of T cells in Graves' hyperthyroidism and ophthalmopathy. It was RNA transcripts that yielded the amplified TCR beta CDR3 regions. The TCR CDR3 was amplified in a first-round RT-PCR using the HTBI primer set. TCRdb fed the multiplex PCR reads into MiXCR, producing one record per CDR3 protein. The table has 300,000 to 450,000 distinct CDR3 sequences, roughly 25% seen once; the top ten hold 70% to 75%. Specimen: blood. The receptors originated from a man aged 45-65 years with Graves' hyperthyroidism.

This clonotype was counted between two and nine times. The junction departs from germline at one end; a sequencing error may be responsible. This chain uses TRBV10-3 with TRBJ1-2; D is possibly TRBD1 (6 bases). The CDR3 runs to 13 residues. Looked up from germline, CDR1 is ENHRY and CDR2 is SYGVKD. Written as DNA, the CDR3 is TGTGTCATCAGTGAGCGGGGGCCGGATGGCTACACCTTC. This sequence encodes CVISERGPDGYTF.

This clonotype was seen ten or more times. V is TRBV12-3 or TRBV12-4 and J is TRBJ1-2, with a tentative D call TRBD1 (6 bases). CDR3 length equals 13 residues. Between the trimmed V and J ends, which lost 6 bases and 6 bases, there was a span of 14 bases. The DNA for the CDR3 is TGTGCCAGCAGGGGGCCGGGGGCGCATGGCTACACCTTC. Translated, it gives CASRGPGAHGYTF.

This clonotype was detected ten times or more. This sequence joins TRBV6-1 and TRBJ1-1; the D gene is possibly TRBD1 (6 bases). Trimming took off 6 bases at V and 0 bases at J, with 11 bases between the two ends. Germline lookup yields CDR1 MNHNS and CDR2 SASEGT. The CDR3 contains 14 residues. The CDR3 DNA reads TGTGCCAGCAGGGTTGGGGACATGAACACTGAAGCTTTCTTT. Translated, it gives CASRVGDMNTEAFF.

This clonotype was recorded a few times. The chain employs TRBV5-1 and TRBJ2-7; tentative D call: TRBD1 (5 bases). This CDR3 has 15 amino acids. CDR1 is SGHRS and CDR2 is YFSETQ in the germline V gene. The V end was cut by 0 bases, the J end by 3 bases, with 13 bases between. The CDR3 DNA reads TGCGCCAGCAGCTTGGGCGACAGTTTCTACTACGAGCAGTACTTC. Translation gives CASSLGDSFYYEQYF.

The chain recombines TRBV27 with TRBJ2-6; no firm D call. The germline V gene encodes CDR1 MNHEY and CDR2 SMNVEV (reference sequence). V was shortened by 4 bases and J by 2 bases, with 9 bases between the two germline ends. This CDR3 comprises 15 residues. The CDR3: CASSSGTTGANVLTF. The CDR3 DNA reads TGTGCCAGCAGTTCTGGCACAACTGGGGCCAACGTCCTGACTTTC.

This clonotype was found many times. This chain connects TRBV6-1 to TRBJ2-2; a weak D match, TRBD2 (5 bases). V lost 5 bases and J 2 bases, leaving 12 bases between the germline ends. CDR1 MNHNS and CDR2 SASEGT come from the germline V gene. This CDR3 contains 15 residues. The CDR3 coding sequence is TGTGCCAGCAGTAGCGGCGGGCATAACACCGGGGAGCTGTTTTTT. This codes for CASSSGGHNTGELFF.

This clonotype was seen repeatedly, ten times or more. The V and J genes are TRBV20-1 and TRBJ2-7; 7 bases map to TRBD1. V was pared by 6 bases and J by 6 bases, with 14 bases of the junction left unmatched. This CDR3 is built from 14 residues. Germline CDR1 DFQATT, CDR2 SNEGSKA (reference sequence). The CDR3 DNA reads as TGCAGTGCCCTTTGGCTGGCCGGGACAGTCGAGCAGTACTTC. Encoded protein: CSALWLAGTVEQYF.

This clonotype was seen repeatedly, ten times or more. This rearrangement joins TRBV11-2 to TRBJ2-3; TRBD2 agrees at 8 bases. CDR3 length: 16 residues. The J segment lost 4 bases and the V segment lost 5 bases, leaving 11 bases of the junction unmatched. CDR1 is SGHAT and CDR2 is FQNNGV in the germline V gene. For the CDR3, the DNA is TGTGCCAGCAGCAACCAAGCGGGAGTGAGGGCAGATACGCAGTATTTT. Translated: CASSNQAGVRADTQYF. The variable domain in full, completed from reference TRBV11-2 and TRBJ2-3, reads EAGVAQSPRYKIIEKRQSVAFWCNPISGHATLYWYQQILGQGPKLLIQFQNNGVVDDSQLPKDRFSAERLKGVDSTLKIQPAKLEDSAVYLCASSNQAGVRADTQYFGPGTRLTVL.

This clonotype was counted a few times. A read error is possible here, since a much larger clone lies one base away. The rearrangement uses TRBV3-1 and TRBJ2-1, with D possibly being TRBD2 (6 bases). CDR1 is LGHDT and CDR2 is YNNKEL in the germline V gene (reference sequence). The CDR3 extends over 15 amino acids. V was clipped by 8 bases and J by 0 bases, with 14 bases between them. The CDR3 DNA follows: TGTGCCAGCTCCCAACTAGCCCTCTCCTACAATGAGCAGTTCTTC. This codes for CASSQLALSYNEQFF.